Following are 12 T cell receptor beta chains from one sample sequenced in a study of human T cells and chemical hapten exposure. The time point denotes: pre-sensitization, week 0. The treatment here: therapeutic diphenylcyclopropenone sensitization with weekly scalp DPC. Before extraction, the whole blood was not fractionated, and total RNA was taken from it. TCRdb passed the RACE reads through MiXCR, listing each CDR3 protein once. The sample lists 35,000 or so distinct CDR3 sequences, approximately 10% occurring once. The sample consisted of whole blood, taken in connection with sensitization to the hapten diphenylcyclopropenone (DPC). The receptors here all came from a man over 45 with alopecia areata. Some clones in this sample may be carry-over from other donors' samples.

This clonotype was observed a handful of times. The chain's CDR3 is CASGITTRTSPLHF. The CDR3, as DNA: TGTGCCAGCGGGATAACGACACGGACTTCACCCCTCCACTTT. This rearrangement joins TRBV28 to TRBJ1-6; D is unresolved. CDR1 MDHEN and CDR2 SYDVKM come from the germline V gene. The CDR3 spans 14 residues. V was cut by 8 bases and J by 9 bases, with 17 bases left in between.

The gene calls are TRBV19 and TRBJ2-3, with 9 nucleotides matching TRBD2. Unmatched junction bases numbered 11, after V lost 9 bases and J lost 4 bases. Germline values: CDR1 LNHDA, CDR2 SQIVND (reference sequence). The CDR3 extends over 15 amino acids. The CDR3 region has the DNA TGTGCCAGCGGGATGACTAGCGGCACCGCAGATACGCAGTATTTT. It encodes CASGMTSGTADTQYF.

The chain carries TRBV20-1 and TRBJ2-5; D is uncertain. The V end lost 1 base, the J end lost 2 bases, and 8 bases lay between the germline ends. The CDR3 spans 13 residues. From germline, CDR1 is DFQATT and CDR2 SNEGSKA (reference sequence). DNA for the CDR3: TGCAGTGCTAGAGTAAGCAGTCAAGAGACCCAGTACTTC. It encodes CSARVSSQETQYF.

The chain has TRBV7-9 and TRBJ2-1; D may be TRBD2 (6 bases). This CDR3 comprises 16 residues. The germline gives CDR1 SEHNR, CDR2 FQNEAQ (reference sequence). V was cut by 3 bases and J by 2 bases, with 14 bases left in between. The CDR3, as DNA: TGTGCCAGCAGCTTCTTACGGGGGAATACCTACAATGAGCAGTTCTTC. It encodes CASSFLRGNTYNEQFF.

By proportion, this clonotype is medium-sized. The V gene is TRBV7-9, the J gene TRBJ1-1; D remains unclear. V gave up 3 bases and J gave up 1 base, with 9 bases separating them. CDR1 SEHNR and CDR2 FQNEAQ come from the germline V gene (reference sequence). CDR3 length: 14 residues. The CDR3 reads CASSFHTENTEAFF. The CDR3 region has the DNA TGTGCCAGCAGCTTCCACACCGAGAACACTGAAGCTTTCTTT.

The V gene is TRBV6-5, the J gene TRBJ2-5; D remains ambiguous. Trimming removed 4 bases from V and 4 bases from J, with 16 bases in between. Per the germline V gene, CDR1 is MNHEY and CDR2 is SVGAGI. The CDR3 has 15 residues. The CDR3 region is CASSSLRTETETQYF. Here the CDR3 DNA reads TGTGCCAGCAGTTCACTTCGGACCGAAACAGAGACCCAGTACTTC.

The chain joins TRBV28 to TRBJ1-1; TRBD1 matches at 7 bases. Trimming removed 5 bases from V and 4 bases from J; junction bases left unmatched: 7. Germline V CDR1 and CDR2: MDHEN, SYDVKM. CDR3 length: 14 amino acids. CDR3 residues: CASSPPGQSTEAFF. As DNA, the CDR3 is TGTGCCAGCAGTCCCCCGGGACAGAGCACTGAAGCTTTCTTT.

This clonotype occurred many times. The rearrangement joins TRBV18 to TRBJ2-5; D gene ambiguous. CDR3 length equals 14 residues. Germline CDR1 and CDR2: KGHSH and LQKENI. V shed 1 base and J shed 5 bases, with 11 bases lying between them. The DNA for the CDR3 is TGTGCCAGCTCACCACAGCGTAATGGGGAGACCCAGTACTTC. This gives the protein CASSPQRNGETQYF.

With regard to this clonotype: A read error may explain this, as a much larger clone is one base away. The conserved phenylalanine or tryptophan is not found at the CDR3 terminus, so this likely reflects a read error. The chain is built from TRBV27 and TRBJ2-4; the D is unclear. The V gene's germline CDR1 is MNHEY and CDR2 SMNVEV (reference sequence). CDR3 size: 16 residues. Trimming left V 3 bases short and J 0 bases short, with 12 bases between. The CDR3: CASSFFSRLAKNIQYI. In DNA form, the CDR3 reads TGTGCCAGCAGTTTTTTTAGTAGATTAGCCAAAAACATTCAGTACATC.

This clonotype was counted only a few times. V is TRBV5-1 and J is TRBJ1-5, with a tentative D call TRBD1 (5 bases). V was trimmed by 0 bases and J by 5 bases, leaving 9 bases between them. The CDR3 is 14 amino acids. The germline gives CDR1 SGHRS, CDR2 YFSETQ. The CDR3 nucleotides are TGCGCCAGCAGCTTGGCAGGGAGGGATCAGCCCCAGCATTTT. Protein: CASSLAGRDQPQHF.

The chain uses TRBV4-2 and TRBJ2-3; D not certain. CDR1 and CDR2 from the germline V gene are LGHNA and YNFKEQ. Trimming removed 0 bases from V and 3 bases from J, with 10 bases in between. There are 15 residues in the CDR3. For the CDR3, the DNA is TGTGCCAGCAGCCAAGATCTGAGCGCAACAGATACGCAGTATTTT. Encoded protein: CASSQDLSATDTQYF.

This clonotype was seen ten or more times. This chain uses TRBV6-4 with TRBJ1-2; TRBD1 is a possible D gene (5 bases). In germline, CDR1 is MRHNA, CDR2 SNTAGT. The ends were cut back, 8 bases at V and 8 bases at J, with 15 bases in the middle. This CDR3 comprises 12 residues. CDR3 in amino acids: CASRDRGFGYTF. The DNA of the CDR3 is TGTGCCAGCCGCGACAGAGGCTTCGGCTACACCTTC.